The subject of this entry is one T cell receptor beta chain. What antigen it recognizes has not been identified. No much larger clone exists at a distance of one base, and base qualities are not known. Receptors were amplified or captured by 5' RACE. The sequencer listed for this sample is Illumina HiSeq 2500. A second about 7 to 11 cycle PCR used a sample-barcoded 5' primer and a J-beta primer mix. Each TCR beta cDNA molecule received a unique molecular identifier from a template-switch 5' adaptor carrying 12 random nucleotides. Each sample yielded at least 3 million CDR3-containing paired-end reads. First-strand cDNA synthesis was performed from all RNA using the Mint cDNA synthesis kit, with priming by a TRBC-specific oligonucleotide. Following uracil-DNA glycosylase treatment, a first 18-cycle PCR with universal primers M1SS and BC2_uni_R was performed on all cDNA. The authors processed their data as follows. For normalization, 1 million high-quality reads, each with a distinct molecular identifier, were randomly selected from each sample. Reads with shared molecular identifiers were discarded instead of being binned into consensus sequences. MiTCR, run with a Q25 quality threshold and the strictest error-elimination algorithm, handled CDR3 identification, clonotype clustering and error correction. A nonparametric unseen species model using Euler transformation provided a lower-bound estimate of total TCR beta diversity. TCRdb trimmed the raw reads at Q25, called clones with MiXCR and kept productive beta chains. Each CDR3 protein gets just one entry, which takes the most common genes and DNA from the rows behind it. None of the V and J calls come from the authors' own analysis; TCRdb made them. The sample yields over 1,500,000 distinct CDR3 sequences; roughly 52% were counted once. The ten largest clonotypes hold around 2.1% of the sample.

The data derive from a study of blood T cells in healthy people across ages (dated by TCRdb to the mid-2010s). A note on the overall study: In model experiments, template switching captured about one uniquely barcoded TCR beta cDNA molecule for every two T cells. To track age-related changes in TCR beta repertoire diversity, the study relied on deep sequencing normalized with unique cDNA molecular identifiers. Donors of different ages were randomly distributed across sequencing lanes to avoid experimental bias. The study analyzed two additional independent replicas of 1 million unique cDNA reads from the same blood draw for two donors, one aged 18 to 29 and one aged 80 or older. Four age groups were formed from the donors: young (average about 16 years), middle-aged (around 39), aged (roughly 58) and long-lived (about 75).

What the research found in general, with its limitations: Compared with the aged group, more naive CD4+ T cells, fewer expanded clones and increased TCR diversity were shown by the long-lived group, suggesting age selection. Observed TCR beta diversity per million T cells fell roughly linearly with age, and a significant reduction was already apparent by age around 44. Observed TCR beta diversity correlated strongly with the percentage of naive T cells measured by flow cytometry. Donor CMV infection status was unknown, potentially confounding age-related changes in expanded clonotypes. Conclusive comparison of naive and antigen-experienced compartments was prevented by the profiling of bulk unsorted PBMCs. Estimates of total diversity based on one million sequenced T cells were considered lower bounds and underestimates.

According to the germline V gene (reference sequence), CDR1 reads DFQATT and CDR2 reads SNEGSKA. Between the V and J ends, shortened by 3 bases and 4 bases respectively, the junction contains 10 bases. Reading from cysteine to phenylalanine, the CDR3 counts 13 amino acids. Only CDR3 DNA remains: 39 bases, in frame from the first base. The roughly 39 donors, aged 6 to 90 years, were systemically healthy Caucasian individuals from Russia. Each donor gave roughly 9 milliliters of peripheral blood, drawn into EDTA-treated Vacutainer tubes. Ficoll-Paque density-gradient centrifugation was used to isolate PBMCs, with at least 7 million per sample. Total RNA was extracted from PBMCs with Trizol reagent, with at least 5.5 micrograms obtained per sample. For every donor, an aliquot of PBMCs went through flow cytometry to measure the percentages of naive CD45RAhigh/CD27high T cells.

This sequence was found in a middle-aged woman in good health. Sequences were obtained from blood. The chain is assembled from TRBV20-1 and TRBJ2-1, with TRBD1 as a weak D call on 6 bases. CDR3 loop: CSASLGAYNEQFF. The DNA sequence follows: TGCAGTGCTAGTTTGGGGGCTTACAATGAGCAGTTCTTC.